Following are 20 T cell receptor beta chains from one sample sequenced in a study of PD-L1 blockade in urothelial cancer. Assay: immunoSEQ multiplex PCR; the TCRdb copy retains only in-frame clones and omits some. The sample lists tens of thousands of clones, around 84% seen once, with around a tenth in the top ten. Sample time point: pretreatment peripheral blood. Material: PBMCs, obtained around atezolizumab (anti-PD-L1) treatment. Source of these receptors: a woman aged 65 to 85 with urothelial cancer.

The rearrangement joins TRBV19 to TRBJ2-7; 7 positions agree with TRBD2. The CDR3 totals 15 residues. Germline V gene data show CDR1 as LNHDA and CDR2 as SQIVND (reference sequence). After removal of 6 bases from V and 0 bases from J, the junction contained 8 bases not matched to a gene. CDR3 sequence reads: CASSAREVSSYEQYF. CDR3 nucleotides: TGTGCCAGTAGCGCTCGGGAGGTGAGCTCCTACGAGCAGTACTTC.

The chain combines TRBV28 with TRBJ2-3, with TRBD1 matching over 8 bases. The CDR3 is 15 residues long. After removal of 8 bases from V and 4 bases from J, the junction contained 11 bases not matched to a gene. Germline V CDR1 and CDR2: MDHEN, SYDVKM. The chain's CDR3 is CASQGASTLADTQYF. The CDR3 bases are TGTGCCAGCCAGGGGGCTAGCACCCTCGCAGATACGCAGTATTTT.

The chain joins TRBV29-1 to TRBJ2-3; tentatively, D is TRBD1 (6 bases). In germline, CDR1 is SQVTM, CDR2 ANQGSEA. V lost 2 bases, J lost 3 bases, and 6 bases lay in between. The CDR3 extends over 12 amino acids. CDR3 loop: CSVETGTDTQYF. For the CDR3, the DNA is TGCAGCGTTGAAACAGGGACAGATACGCAGTATTTT.

The chain uses TRBV6-5 and TRBJ1-3; D possibly corresponds to TRBD1 (5 bases). The CDR3 extends over 15 amino acids. V lost 4 bases and J lost 4, with 14 bases in between. Germline V gene data show CDR1 as MNHEY and CDR2 as SVGAGI. As DNA, the CDR3 is TGTGCCAGCAGTTCCTCGCCAGGGTTAGGAAACACCATATATTTT. It specifies CASSSSPGLGNTIYF.

This sequence joins TRBV7-9 and TRBJ2-7, with D possibly being TRBD1 (5 bases). CDR3 length equals 14 residues. Germline V lookup: CDR1 SEHNR, CDR2 FQNEAQ (reference sequence). The V and J ends lost 8 bases and 5 bases respectively, with 19 bases between them. The CDR3 spells CASSWTQSQNEQYF. In DNA, the CDR3 is TGTGCCAGCTCATGGACACAGTCCCAGAACGAGCAGTACTTC.

V gene TRBV5-1 combines with J gene TRBJ2-5, with 11 nucleotides matching TRBD1. With 5 bases clipped from V and 6 bases from J, the junction kept 6 bases outside the gene matches. This CDR3 comprises 14 residues. Germline V gene sequence: CDR1 SGHRS, CDR2 YFSETQ. CDR3: CASSQGQGGQTQYF. DNA for the CDR3: TGCGCCAGCAGTCAGGGACAGGGGGGCCAGACCCAGTACTTC.

V and J are TRBV5-5 and TRBJ2-5; TRBD2 might be the D (6 bases). From germline, CDR1 is SGHKS and CDR2 YYEKEE (reference sequence). CDR3 length: 14 residues. The V end was cut by 4 bases, the J end by 4 bases, with 14 bases between. The DNA for the CDR3 is TGTGCCAGCAGCAGAGCGCCGGAGGGAGAGACCCAGTACTTC. Translation gives CASSRAPEGETQYF. The full variable domain, completed using reference TRBV5-5 and TRBJ2-5, is DAGVTQSPTHLIKTRGQQVTLRCSPISGHKSVSWYQQVLGQGPQFIFQYYEKEERGRGNFPDRFSARQFPNYSSELNVNALLLGDSALYLCASSRAPEGETQYFGPGTRLLVL.

The chain uses TRBV10-3 and TRBJ2-7; D is possibly TRBD2 (6 bases). Trimming stripped 3 bases from V and 4 bases from J, with 7 bases between. The CDR3 covers 12 residues. Germline assignment: CDR1 ENHRY and CDR2 SYGVKD. The CDR3 loop is CAISDRGYEQYF. For the CDR3, the DNA is TGTGCCATCAGTGATCGGGGGTACGAGCAGTACTTC.

The chain joins TRBV7-9 to TRBJ1-1; D not certain. V lost 2 bases, J lost 5 bases, and 21 bases lay in between. Germline loops: CDR1 SEHNR, CDR2 FQNEAQ (reference sequence). The CDR3 runs to 17 residues. Written as DNA, the CDR3 is TGTGCCAGCAGCTTATCACCGGGTAAGGTTGGGAGGACTGAAGCTTTCTTT. It translates to CASSLSPGKVGRTEAFF. Full variable domain (remainder filled in from reference TRBV7-9 and TRBJ1-1): DTGVSQNPRHKITKRGQNVTFRCDPISEHNRLYWYRQTLGQGPEFLTYFQNEAQLEKSRLLSDRFSAERPKGSFSTLEIQRTEQGDSAMYLCASSLSPGKVGRTEAFFGQGTRLTVV.

This clone appeared once. The rearrangement links TRBV7-9 to TRBJ1-4; no firm D call. This CDR3 has 12 residues. Germline V gene data show CDR1 as SEHNR and CDR2 as FQNEAQ (reference sequence). Trimming took off 1 base at V and 12 bases at J, with 9 bases between the two ends. Written as DNA, the CDR3 is TGTGCCAGCAGCTTAGGCTTTACGGAACTGTTTTTT. As protein: CASSLGFTELFF.

V and J are TRBV4-1 and TRBJ1-6; D is unresolved. V gave up 3 bases and J gave up 3 bases, with 9 bases separating them. Germline-derived CDR1 and CDR2 are MGHRA and YSYEKL. CDR3 length: 15 residues. The CDR3 is CASSQFGSYNSPLHF. CDR3 coding DNA: TGCGCCAGCAGCCAGTTTGGGAGCTATAATTCACCCCTCCACTTT.

Written as DNA, the CDR3 is TGTGCCAGCAGCTTCGGACAGGGGGCCGGCTACACCTTC. Its translation is CASSFGQGAGYTF. The genes are TRBV7-2 and TRBJ1-2, with 11 bases aligning to TRBD1. V trimming: 3 bases; J trimming: 8 bases; junction bases outside the gene matches: 2. The CDR3 loop spans 13 amino acids. Germline values: CDR1 SGHTA, CDR2 FQGNSA.

The V gene is TRBV7-9, the J gene TRBJ2-1; 11 bases are a match to TRBD2. After removal of 2 bases from V and 2 bases from J, the junction contained 11 bases not matched to a gene. Germline V gene data show CDR1 as SEHNR and CDR2 as FQNEAQ (reference sequence). The CDR3 runs 19 residues. As DNA, the CDR3 is TGTGCCAGCAGCTTATACGTTCCTAGCGGGAGGTGGCCCTACAATGAGCAGTTCTTC. Translation: CASSLYVPSGRWPYNEQFF. Variable domain in full (rest from reference TRBV7-9 and TRBJ2-1): DTGVSQNPRHKITKRGQNVTFRCDPISEHNRLYWYRQTLGQGPEFLTYFQNEAQLEKSRLLSDRFSAERPKGSFSTLEIQRTEQGDSAMYLCASSLYVPSGRWPYNEQFFGPGTRLTVL.

The chain has TRBV7-9 and TRBJ2-5, with 7 positions matching TRBD1. The CDR3 is 14 residues long. Germline CDR1 SEHNR, CDR2 FQNEAQ (reference sequence). Germline trimming cut 3 bases from V and 5 bases from J; bases unmatched to any gene: 6. CDR3 DNA sequence: TGTGCCAGCAGCTTTGGTTTGACAGGGGAGACCCAGTACTTC. This codes for CASSFGLTGETQYF.

The genes are TRBV29-1 and TRBJ1-2, with TRBD1 matching over 7 bases. Germline V lookup: CDR1 SQVTM, CDR2 ANQGSEA. CDR3 size: 14 residues. The J segment lost 4 bases and the V segment lost 7 bases, leaving 12 bases of the junction unmatched. The CDR3 region is CSDTDRDGGYGYTF. In nucleotides, the CDR3 is TGCAGCGACACCGACAGGGACGGGGGCTATGGCTACACCTTC.

The chain uses TRBV11-2 and TRBJ1-2; the D gene is possibly TRBD1 (6 bases). The CDR3 contains 13 residues. V dropped 2 bases and J dropped 7 bases, with 11 bases sitting between them. CDR1 is SGHAT, CDR2 FQNNGV, per germline. CDR3 nucleotides: TGTGCCAGCAGCTTAAATGGGGGCGGTGGCTACACCTTC. Translation: CASSLNGGGGYTF. Full variable domain (missing parts from reference TRBV11-2 and TRBJ1-2): EAGVAQSPRYKIIEKRQSVAFWCNPISGHATLYWYQQILGQGPKLLIQFQNNGVVDDSQLPKDRFSAERLKGVDSTLKIQPAKLEDSAVYLCASSLNGGGGYTFGSGTRLTVV.

The rearrangement links TRBV6-1 to TRBJ1-2; perhaps TRBD1 as D (5 bases). In germline, CDR1 is MNHNS, CDR2 SASEGT. Trimming shortened V by 2 bases and J by 2 bases, and 15 bases separated the two germline ends. The CDR3 covers 16 residues. The CDR3 DNA reads TGTGCCAGCAGTGAAACGTGGAGGCGGGGGAACTATGGCTACACCTTC. Translated, it gives CASSETWRRGNYGYTF.

V and J are TRBV28 and TRBJ2-3; 8 nucleotides match TRBD1. Germline V gene lookup returns CDR1 MDHEN and CDR2 SYDVKM. Losses at the gene ends were 3 bases for V and 2 bases for J; bases not matched to a gene: 4. CDR3 length equals 15 residues. The CDR3 region is CASSLLQGATDTQYF. In DNA, the CDR3 is TGTGCCAGCAGTTTGTTGCAGGGGGCCACAGATACGCAGTATTTT.

CDR3 sequence: CAWSVLETNEKLFF. The CDR3 DNA sequence: TGTGCCTGGAGTGTACTTGAAACTAATGAAAAACTGTTTTTT. The rearrangement links TRBV30 to TRBJ1-4; D unresolved. The V end was cut by 0 bases, the J end by 1 base, with 6 bases between. The CDR3 sequence is 14 residues long. Per the germline V gene, CDR1 is GTSNPN and CDR2 is SVGIG (reference sequence). Supplemented by reference TRBV30 and TRBJ1-4, the full variable domain reads SQTIHQWPATLVQPVGSPLSLECTVEGTSNPNLYWYRQAAGRGLQLLFYSVGIGQISSEVPQNLSASRPQDRQFILSSKKLLLSDSGFYLCAWSVLETNEKLFFGSGTQLSVL.

Many counts were recorded for this clone. The genes are TRBV5-1 and TRBJ2-3; TRBD1 matches 9 bases. This CDR3 has 15 amino acids. CDR1 and CDR2 from the germline V gene are SGHRS and YFSETQ. V lost 3 bases to trimming and J lost 2 bases; unmatched junction nucleotides: 4. Here the CDR3 DNA reads TGCGCCAGCAGCTCGGACAGGGGCCTCACAGATACGCAGTATTTT. Translating it yields CASSSDRGLTDTQYF. The complete variable domain, with remaining parts taken from reference TRBV5-1 and TRBJ2-3, reads KAGVTQTPRYLIKTRGQQVTLSCSPISGHRSVSWYQQTPGQGLQFLFEYFSETQRNKGNFPGRFSGRQFSNSRSEMNVSTLELGDSALYLCASSSDRGLTDTQYFGPGTRLTVL.